The next 5 T cell receptor beta chains were all read from a single sample in a study of human T cells and chemical hapten exposure. This sample's time point: patch test 3, about 24 weeks after DPC sensitization. Indicated treatment: therapeutic diphenylcyclopropenone sensitization with weekly scalp DPC. Via MiXCR, TCRdb re-called the RACE reads, giving one row per CDR3 protein. Seen here are 80,000 to 100,000 distinct CDR3 sequences, less than 35% observed once, and the top ten hold about 9.3%. The material was whole blood, obtained in connection with sensitization to the hapten diphenylcyclopropenone (DPC). The receptors were sampled from a middle-aged man with alopecia areata. Some clones in this sample may be carry-over from other donors' samples.

The genes are TRBV28 and TRBJ1-3, with D tentatively TRBD1 (5 bases). This CDR3 comprises 15 residues. Germline lookup yields CDR1 MDHEN and CDR2 SYDVKM. Trimming cost V 3 bases and J 2 bases, with 11 bases left between them. CDR3 nucleotides: TGTGCCAGCAGTTTTGGCGGGGCCGCTGGAAACACCATATATTTT. This gives the protein CASSFGGAAGNTIYF. Complete variable domain (other parts from reference TRBV28 and TRBJ1-3): DVKVTQSSRYLVKRTGEKVFLECVQDMDHENMFWYRQDPGLGLRLIYFSYDVKMKEKGDIPEGYSVSREKKERFSLILESASTNQTSMYLCASSFGGAAGNTIYFGEGSWLTVV.

This clonotype was picked up a small number of times. This chain uses TRBV24-1 with TRBJ2-2; 8 nucleotides agree with TRBD1. The germline V gene encodes CDR1 KGHDR and CDR2 SFDVKD. V gave up 3 bases and J gave up 3 bases; unmatched junction bases: 5. The CDR3 sequence is 16 residues long. CDR3: CATSDPGQGDTGELFF. The CDR3 DNA follows: TGTGCCACCAGTGATCCTGGACAGGGAGACACCGGGGAGCTGTTTTTT.

This clonotype was observed a handful of times. The chain joins TRBV23-1 to TRBJ2-3, with D possibly being TRBD1 (6 bases). TRBV23-1 is identified as an open reading frame with a role that is uncertain. The CDR3 contains 15 residues. The ends were cut back, 0 bases at V and 6 bases at J, with 13 bases in the middle. CDR3 nucleotide sequence: TGCGCCAGCAGTCAATCGCGGACAGCGAGCGATACGCAGTATTTT. Translating it yields CASSQSRTASDTQYF.

This clonotype was observed many times. CDR3 coding DNA: TGTGCCAGCAGTGCGGGACGCTTAAGGGATGAAAAACTGTTTTTT. Protein sequence: CASSAGRLRDEKLFF. This chain uses TRBV12-3 or TRBV12-4 with TRBJ1-4; weak D call: TRBD1 (5 bases). V lost 5 bases and J 6 bases, leaving 16 bases between the germline ends. The CDR3 spans 15 residues.

The chain employs TRBV6-6 and TRBJ1-5; 7 bases align to TRBD1. This CDR3 contains 14 residues. V dropped 6 bases and J dropped 4; count of bases not matched to a gene: 6. In germline, CDR1 is MNHNY, CDR2 SVGAGI (reference sequence). In DNA form, the CDR3 reads TGTGCCAGCAGACGCCGGGACAGAAATCAGCCCCAGCATTTT. This encodes CASRRRDRNQPQHF.